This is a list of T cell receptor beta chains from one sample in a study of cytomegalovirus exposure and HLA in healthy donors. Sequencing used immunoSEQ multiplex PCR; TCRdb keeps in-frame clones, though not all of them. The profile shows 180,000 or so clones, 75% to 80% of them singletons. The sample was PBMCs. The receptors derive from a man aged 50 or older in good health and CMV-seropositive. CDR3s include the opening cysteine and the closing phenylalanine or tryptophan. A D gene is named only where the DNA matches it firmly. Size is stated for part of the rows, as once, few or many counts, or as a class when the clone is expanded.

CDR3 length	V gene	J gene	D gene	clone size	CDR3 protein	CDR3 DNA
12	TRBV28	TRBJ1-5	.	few	CASNSGDQPQHF	TGTGCCAGCAATTCAGGGGACCAGCCCCAGCATTTT
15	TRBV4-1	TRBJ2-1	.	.	CASSHPQLGANEQFF	TGCGCCAGCAGCCATCCCCAGTTGGGGGCGAATGAGCAGTTCTTC
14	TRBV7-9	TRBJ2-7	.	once	CASSLLGEPYEQYF	TGTGCCAGCAGCTTATTAGGAGAGCCCTACGAGCAGTACTTC
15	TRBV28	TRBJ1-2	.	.	CASSPSWTANYGYTF	TGTGCCAGCAGTCCCAGCTGGACAGCTAACTATGGCTACACCTTC
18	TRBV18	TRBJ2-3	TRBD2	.	CASSPGLAGALSTDTQYF	TGTGCCAGCTCCCCCGGACTAGCGGGGGCCCTAAGCACAGATACGCAGTATTTT
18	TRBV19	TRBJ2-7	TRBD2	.	CASSPRPSGTRTSYEQYF	TGTGCCAGTAGTCCCAGACCCTCCGGGACTAGAACCTCCTACGAGCAGTACTTC
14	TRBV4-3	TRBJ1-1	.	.	CASSQPTPYTEAFF	TGCGCCAGCAGCCAGCCGACACCTTACACTGAAGCTTTCTTT
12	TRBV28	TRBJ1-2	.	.	CASSKGFEGYTF	TGTGCCAGCAGTAAGGGGTTTGAAGGCTACACCTTC
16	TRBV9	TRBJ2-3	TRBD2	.	CASSAREGTSTDTQYF	TGTGCCAGCAGCGCGCGGGAGGGGACTAGCACAGATACGCAGTATTTT
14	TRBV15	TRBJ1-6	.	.	CATSRDGYNSPLHF	TGTGCCACCAGCAGAGACGGGTACAATTCACCCCTCCACTTT
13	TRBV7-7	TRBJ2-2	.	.	CASSLILTGELFF	TGTGCCAGCAGTCTTATCCTAACCGGGGAGCTGTTTTTT
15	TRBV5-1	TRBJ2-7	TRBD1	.	CASSSQGQSQYEQYF	TGCGCCAGCAGCTCCCAGGGACAGTCTCAATACGAGCAGTACTTC
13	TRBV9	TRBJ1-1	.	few	CASSLQGNTEAFF	TGTGCCAGCAGCTTACAGGGGAACACTGAAGCTTTCTTT
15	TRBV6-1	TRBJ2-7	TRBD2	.	CASSGSGTPPYEQYF	TGTGCCAGCAGCGGAAGCGGGACTCCCCCCTACGAGCAGTACTTC
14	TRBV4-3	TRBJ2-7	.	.	CASSQDPGSSEQYF	TGCGCCAGCAGCCAAGATCCGGGGAGCAGCGAGCAGTACTTC
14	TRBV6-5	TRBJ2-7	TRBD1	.	CASSYGTGFYEQYF	TGTGCCAGCAGTTACGGGACAGGGTTCTACGAGCAGTACTTC
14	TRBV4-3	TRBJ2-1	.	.	CASSQDLTSNEQFF	TGCGCCAGCAGCCAAGATCTTACTTCGAATGAGCAGTTCTTC
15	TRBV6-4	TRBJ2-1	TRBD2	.	CASSEAGGGNNEQFF	TGTGCCAGCAGTGAAGCCGGGGGGGGGAACAATGAGCAGTTCTTC
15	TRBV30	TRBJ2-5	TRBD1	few	CAWIRDSGFQETQYF	TGTGCCTGGATCCGGGACAGTGGGTTCCAAGAGACCCAGTACTTC
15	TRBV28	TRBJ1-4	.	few	CASSLAGGGDEKLFF	TGTGCCAGCAGTTTAGCGGGGGGCGGGGATGAAAAACTGTTTTTT
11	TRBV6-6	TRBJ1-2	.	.	CASSDGGGYTF	TGTGCCAGCAGTGACGGCGGGGGCTACACCTTC
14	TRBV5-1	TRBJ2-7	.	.	CASSFSDSTDEQYF	TGCGCCAGCAGCTTTTCGGACAGCACGGACGAGCAGTACTTC
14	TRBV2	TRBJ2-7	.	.	CASRATGSLGEQYF	TGTGCCAGCAGGGCGACAGGATCCTTGGGGGAGCAGTACTTC
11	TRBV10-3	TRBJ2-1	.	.	CAISPGNEQFF	TGTGCCATCTCTCCGGGGAATGAGCAGTTCTTC
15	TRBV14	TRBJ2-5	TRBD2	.	CASSQRRGAEETQYF	TGTGCCAGCAGCCAAAGGCGGGGGGCCGAAGAGACCCAGTACTTC
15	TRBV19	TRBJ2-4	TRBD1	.	CASSPGQGAKNIQYF	TGTGCCAGTAGTCCGGGACAGGGGGCCAAAAACATTCAGTACTTC
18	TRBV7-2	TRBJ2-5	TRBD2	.	CASSLGPTGTSLQETQYF	TGTGCCAGCAGCCTGGGGCCTACCGGGACTAGCTTGCAAGAGACCCAGTACTTC
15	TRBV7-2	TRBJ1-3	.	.	CASSLGGGMGNTIYF	TGTGCCAGCAGCTTAGGGGGAGGGATGGGAAACACCATATATTTT
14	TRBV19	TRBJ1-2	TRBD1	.	CASSPGQGEEGYTF	TGTGCCAGCAGCCCCGGACAGGGAGAAGAGGGCTACACCTTC
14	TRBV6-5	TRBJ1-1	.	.	CASSRGRSVTEAFF	TGTGCCAGCAGCCGGGGTCGAAGCGTCACTGAAGCTTTCTTT
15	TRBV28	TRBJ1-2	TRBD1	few	CASSGTGTGARGYTF	TGTGCCAGCAGTGGAACCGGGACAGGGGCGCGGGGCTACACCTTC
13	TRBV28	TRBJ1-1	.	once	CASSLTGAGEAFF	TGTGCCAGCAGTTTAACTGGGGCTGGTGAAGCTTTCTTT
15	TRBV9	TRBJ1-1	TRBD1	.	CASSLSGTGRTEAFF	TGTGCCAGCAGCCTCTCCGGGACAGGGAGAACTGAAGCTTTCTTT
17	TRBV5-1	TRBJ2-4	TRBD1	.	CASSLDDRALAKNIQYF	TGCGCCAGCAGCTTGGACGACAGGGCCTTAGCCAAAAACATTCAGTACTTC
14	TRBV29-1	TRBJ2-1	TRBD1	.	CSVVRQGAVNEQFF	TGCAGCGTTGTCCGGCAGGGGGCGGTCAATGAGCAGTTCTTC
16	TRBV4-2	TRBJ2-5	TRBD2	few	CASSQDFGGAEETQYF	TGTGCCAGCAGCCAAGATTTCGGGGGGGCTGAGGAGACCCAGTACTTC
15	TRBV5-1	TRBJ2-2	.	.	CASSLGGPDTGELFF	TGCGCCAGCAGCTTGGGGGGGCCGGACACCGGGGAGCTGTTTTTT
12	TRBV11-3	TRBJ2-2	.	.	CASSPNTGELFF	TGTGCCAGCAGCCCAAACACCGGGGAGCTGTTTTTT
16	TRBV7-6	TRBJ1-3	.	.	CASSLRSGISGNTIYF	TGTGCCAGCAGCTTACGCTCGGGGATCTCTGGAAACACCATATATTTT
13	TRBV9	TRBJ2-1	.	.	CASSVGGLDEQFF	TGTGCCAGCAGCGTAGGGGGGCTTGATGAGCAGTTCTTC
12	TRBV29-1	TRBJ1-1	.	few	CSVVPPDTEAFF	TGCAGCGTTGTACCCCCGGACACTGAAGCTTTCTTT
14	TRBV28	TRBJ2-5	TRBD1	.	CASRSPGGEETQYF	TGTGCCAGCAGATCTCCAGGGGGTGAGGAGACCCAGTACTTC
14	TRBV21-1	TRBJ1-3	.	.	CASITFDFGNTIYF	TGTGCCAGCATCACATTCGATTTTGGAAACACCATATATTTT
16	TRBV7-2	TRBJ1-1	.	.	CASSLWGQGRDTEAFF	TGTGCCAGCAGCTTATGGGGCCAGGGCCGAGACACTGAAGCTTTCTTT
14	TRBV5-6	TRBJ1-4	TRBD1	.	CASYLTGTNEKLFF	TGTGCCAGCTACTTGACAGGGACTAATGAAAAACTGTTTTTT
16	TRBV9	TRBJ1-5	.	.	CASSVDAGISNQPQHF	TGTGCCAGCAGCGTAGATGCGGGGATCAGCAATCAGCCCCAGCATTTT
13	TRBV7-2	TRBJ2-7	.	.	CASSLGTGPRVYF	TGTGCCAGCAGCTTAGGTACAGGGCCTCGGGTGTACTTC
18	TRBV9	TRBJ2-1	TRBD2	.	CASSLNPWTSNSYNEQFF	TGTGCCAGCAGCCTAAACCCGTGGACTAGTAACTCCTACAATGAGCAGTTCTTC